Sequencing of this T cell receptor (beta chain) was carried out in a study of shared clonotypes between healthy human individuals. Per the germline V gene, CDR1 is SGDLS and CDR2 is YYNGEE. The CDR3 is 18 residues long. The V and J ends lost 4 bases and 0 bases, in that order; junction bases with no gene match: 10. CD45RO-negative cells were positively selected for CCR7, leaving out terminally differentiated effector memory CD45RA+ cells. Assay: immunoSEQ multiplex PCR; the TCRdb copy retains only in-frame clones and omits some. In the table there are about 870,000 clones, about 92% of which are singletons.

The clonotype comes from a young man in good health. What was sequenced was naive CD8+ T cells sorted from blood. J is TRBJ2-6 and V is TRBV9; 7 bases match TRBD1. The CDR3 is CASSPRAGTASGANVLTF. The CDR3 DNA reads as TGTGCCAGCAGCCCTAGAGCCGGGACAGCCTCTGGGGCCAACGTCCTGACTTTC.